These 26 T cell receptor beta chains came from one sample sequenced in a study of blood T cells in healthy people across ages. Sample-barcoded 5' priming and a J-beta primer mix drove a second PCR of about 6 to 12 cycles. One entry per CDR3 protein, called by TCRdb with MiXCR from the 5' RACE reads. This sample has 1,500,000 or so distinct CDR3 sequences, with approximately 59% found just once. What was sequenced was blood. Source of these receptors: a man younger than 30 in good health.

The chain uses TRBV5-6 and TRBJ1-4; D is unclear. This CDR3 has 15 amino acids. Germline V lookup: CDR1 SGHDT, CDR2 YYEEEE. V shed 4 bases and J shed 6 bases, with 16 bases lying between them. Here the CDR3 reads CASSPSAIGDEKLFF. CDR3 DNA: TGTGCCAGCAGCCCGTCGGCGATCGGGGATGAAAAACTGTTTTTT. Drawing the rest from reference TRBV5-6 and TRBJ1-4, the complete variable domain is DAGVTQSPTHLIKTRGQQVTLRCSPKSGHDTVSWYQQALGQGPQFIFQYYEEEERQRGNFPDRFSGHQFPNYSSELNVNALLLGDSALYLCASSPSAIGDEKLFFGSGTQLSVL.

The V gene is TRBV21-1, the J gene TRBJ1-6; the table's D call of TRBD1 was not tested on the DNA. TRBV21-1 has pseudogene status. This CDR3 comprises 16 residues. CDR3: CASSKGGQGYNSPLHF. CDR3 nucleotides: TGTGCCAGCAGCAAAGGCGGACAGGGTTATAATTCACCCCTCCACTTT.

This clonotype turned up a few times. The J gene is TRBJ1-6, the V gene TRBV12-3 or TRBV12-4, with D maybe TRBD1 (5 bases). The CDR3 is made up of 13 amino acids. V was cut by 1 base and J by 13 bases, with 11 bases left in between. In DNA form, the CDR3 reads TGTGCCAGCAGTTTAGGTCAGGGATTGCCCCTCCACTTT. It translates to CASSLGQGLPLHF.

This clonotype came up a few times. The rearrangement uses TRBV18 and TRBJ1-2; D gene uncertain. CDR3 length equals 13 residues. Germline V lookup: CDR1 KGHSH, CDR2 LQKENI. Trimming pared 5 bases from V and 1 base from J, leaving 8 bases between. CDR3: CASSAGFNYGYTF. The CDR3 coding sequence is TGTGCCAGCTCAGCAGGTTTTAACTATGGCTACACCTTC.

This chain connects TRBV20-1 to TRBJ2-7; 7 bases align to TRBD1. The CDR3 totals 14 residues. V lost 3 bases and J lost 2; bases outside the gene matches: 7. CDR1 is DFQATT, CDR2 SNEGSKA, per germline (reference sequence). This CDR3 is CSASDPGTAYEQYF. Written as DNA, the CDR3 is TGCAGTGCTAGCGACCCCGGGACAGCCTACGAGCAGTACTTC.

In this sample, this clonotype turned up a few times. The V and J genes are TRBV12-3 or TRBV12-4 and TRBJ2-3; D remains unclear. V was cut by 8 bases and J by 6 bases, with 3 bases left in between. The CDR3 length is 9 residues. DNA for the CDR3: TGTGCCAGCGGGGATACGCAGTATTTT. Amino acid sequence: CASGDTQYF.

V gene TRBV7-9 combines with J gene TRBJ2-2, with D possibly being TRBD1 (6 bases). The germline CDR1 and CDR2 sequences are SEHNR and FQNEAQ (reference sequence). There are 15 residues in the CDR3. The V and J ends lost 5 bases and 4 bases respectively, with 14 bases between them. CDR3 in amino acids: CASSLRDTTTGELFF. Here the CDR3 DNA reads TGTGCCAGCAGCCTCCGGGACACTACCACCGGGGAGCTGTTTTTT.

This clonotype came up a few times. The chain is built from TRBV10-3 and TRBJ2-6; weak D call: TRBD1 (6 bases). The CDR3 covers 15 residues. V was pared by 8 bases and J by 1 base, with 12 bases between. The germline CDR1 and CDR2 sequences are ENHRY and SYGVKD. The CDR3 sequence is CAILEQGSGANVLTF. The CDR3 DNA follows: TGTGCCATCTTAGAACAGGGTTCTGGGGCCAACGTCCTGACTTTC.

V usage is TRBV5-1 and J usage is TRBJ1-1; D is unresolved. CDR1 SGHRS and CDR2 YFSETQ come from the germline V gene. Trimming took 6 bases from V and 8 from J, leaving 11 bases between them. This CDR3 is 11 amino acids long. The CDR3: CASTSGREAFF. The CDR3 DNA reads TGCGCCAGCACTTCGGGCAGAGAAGCTTTCTTT.

The chain has TRBV7-9 and TRBJ2-1; 9 bases are a match to TRBD2. The V segment lost 5 bases and the J segment 8 bases; nucleotides outside the gene matches: 10. Germline V gives CDR1 SEHNR, CDR2 FQNEAQ (reference sequence). The CDR3 is 15 residues long. The CDR3 DNA is TGTGCCAGCAGCCCCCCCGGGACTAGCAGGTATGAGCAGTTCTTC. This codes for CASSPPGTSRYEQFF.

V is TRBV9 and J is TRBJ1-1; D perhaps matches TRBD1 (6 bases). Germline V CDR1 and CDR2: SGDLS, YYNGEE. The CDR3 is made up of 16 amino acids. Trimming stripped 4 bases from V and 0 bases from J, with 16 bases between. CDR3 loop: CASSQWGQTMNTEAFF. CDR3 nucleotides: TGTGCCAGCAGCCAGTGGGGGCAGACCATGAACACTGAAGCTTTCTTT.

V is TRBV28 and J is TRBJ1-3; no clear D gene. V shed 6 bases and J shed 12 bases, with 18 bases lying between them. The CDR3 covers 13 residues. Germline CDR1 is MDHEN and CDR2 is SYDVKM. CDR3 sequence: CASSLPGFADIYF. CDR3 coding DNA: TGTGCCAGCAGCCTCCCGGGCTTTGCGGACATATATTTT.

V is TRBV20-1 and J is TRBJ2-7; maybe TRBD1 (6 bases). This CDR3 spans 15 amino acids. Germline assignment: CDR1 DFQATT and CDR2 SNEGSKA (reference sequence). V was cut by 6 bases and J by 2 bases, with 20 bases left in between. The CDR3 coding sequence is TGCAGTGCCCAGAAAACCGGGACAAGTACCTACGAGCAGTACTTC. This codes for CSAQKTGTSTYEQYF.

The chain uses TRBV7-2 and TRBJ1-2; 7 bases align to TRBD1. The CDR3 spans 14 residues. Trimming removed 9 bases from V and 2 bases from J; junction bases left unmatched: 9. Germline loops: CDR1 SGHTA, CDR2 FQGNSA. The chain's CDR3 is CASSTGRGNYGYTF. The DNA for the CDR3 is TGTGCCAGTTCGACAGGGAGGGGCAACTATGGCTACACCTTC. Full variable domain (outside the CDR3, taken from reference TRBV7-2 and TRBJ1-2): GAGVSQSPSNKVTEKGKDVELRCDPISGHTALYWYRQSLGQGLEFLIYFQGNSAPDKSGLPSDRFSAERTGGSVSTLTIQRTQQEDSAVYLCASSTGRGNYGYTFGSGTRLTVV.

The gene calls are TRBV12-3 or TRBV12-4 and TRBJ2-3; no clear D. Trimming shortened V by 3 bases and J by 0 bases, and 13 bases separated the two germline ends. This CDR3 contains 16 residues. The CDR3 DNA is TGTGCCAGCAGTTTGGGCTACCGGTGGAGCACAGATACGCAGTATTTT. Its translation: CASSLGYRWSTDTQYF.

V usage is TRBV28 and J usage is TRBJ2-7; possibly TRBD1 or TRBD2 for D (5 bases each). The CDR3 runs to 17 residues. The V gene's germline CDR1 is MDHEN and CDR2 SYDVKM. V was pared by 6 bases and J by 6 bases, with 27 bases between. The chain's CDR3 is CASSILGAGHPKAEQYF. Here the CDR3 DNA reads TGTGCCAGCAGCATCCTCGGGGCAGGCCACCCCAAGGCCGAGCAGTACTTC.

V usage is TRBV9 and J usage is TRBJ2-3; a weak D match, TRBD1 (5 bases). The CDR3 extends over 16 amino acids. V lost 4 bases to trimming and J lost 2 bases, with 17 bases between them. Germline V gives CDR1 SGDLS, CDR2 YYNGEE. The CDR3 nucleotides are TGTGCCAGCAGCAACAGGCTAACGGCTAACACAGATACGCAGTATTTT. It specifies CASSNRLTANTDTQYF.

CDR3 in amino acids: CASSQETSGVGDTQYF. The CDR3 DNA reads as TGCGCCAGCAGCCAAGAGACTAGCGGGGTGGGAGATACGCAGTATTTT. This sequence joins TRBV4-1 and TRBJ2-3, with TRBD2 matching over 11 bases. The CDR3 length is 16 residues. CDR1 MGHRA and CDR2 YSYEKL come from the germline V gene. The ends lost 0 bases at V and 5 bases at J; junction bases unmatched: 4.

This clonotype was seen a single time. V and J are TRBV27 and TRBJ2-4, with 13 bases aligning to TRBD2. The CDR3 has 16 residues. V shed 3 bases and J 2 bases; nucleotides not matched to a gene: 1. Germline values: CDR1 MNHEY, CDR2 SMNVEV (reference sequence). CDR3 sequence: CASSLGLAGSKNIQYF. In DNA, the CDR3 is TGTGCCAGCAGTTTGGGACTAGCGGGGTCCAAAAACATTCAGTACTTC.

The V call is TRBV4-3, the J call TRBJ1-1; possible D gene TRBD1, 5 bases. V shed 4 bases and J shed 5 bases, with 11 bases lying between them. The CDR3 runs to 13 residues. The germline V gene has CDR1 LGHNA and CDR2 YSLEER. The CDR3 region has the DNA TGCGCCAGCAGCCTTCCCGGGGCGACTGAAGCTTTCTTT. This codes for CASSLPGATEAFF.

The chain carries TRBV27 and TRBJ2-7, with D maybe TRBD2 (6 bases). Germline CDR1 is MNHEY and CDR2 is SMNVEV (reference sequence). CDR3 length: 14 residues. V was trimmed by 2 bases and J by 3 bases, leaving 11 bases between them. DNA for the CDR3: TGTGCCAGCAGTTTAGCGGAGGGGATCTACGAGCAGTACTTC. Protein product: CASSLAEGIYEQYF.

The chain carries TRBV27 and TRBJ1-1, with D unclear. In germline, CDR1 is MNHEY, CDR2 SMNVEV (reference sequence). This CDR3 comprises 14 residues. The ends were cut back, 3 bases at V and 6 bases at J, with 14 bases in the middle. CDR3 DNA sequence: TGTGCCAGCAGTTTTAGCAGAGGTGGTGCTGAAGCTTTCTTT. Translated: CASSFSRGGAEAFF.

This chain uses TRBV20-1 with TRBJ2-5; TRBD2 matches at 13 bases. Trimming at V came to 4 bases and at J to 5 bases, leaving 13 bases not matched to a gene. Germline V lookup: CDR1 DFQATT, CDR2 SNEGSKA (reference sequence). The CDR3 totals 17 residues. CDR3 nucleotide sequence: TGCAGTGCTACTTCCTGGACTAGCGGGAGAGGGATGGAGACCCAGTACTTC. It specifies CSATSWTSGRGMETQYF.

This clonotype was counted a few times. The J gene is TRBJ2-4, the V gene TRBV29-1; D not resolved. The end of the DNA is better explained by TRBJ2-7, so the J call may be wrong. This CDR3 has 13 amino acids. Germline loops: CDR1 SQVTM, CDR2 ANQGSEA. CDR3 in amino acids: CSVIYASSYEQYF. DNA for the CDR3: TGCAGCGTAATCTATGCCTCCTCCTACGAGCAGTACTTC.

The genes are TRBV9 and TRBJ2-3, with a weak D call TRBD2 (6 bases). V was cut by 5 bases and J by 2 bases, with 15 bases left in between. The germline gives CDR1 SGDLS, CDR2 YYNGEE. The CDR3 sequence is 15 residues long. The CDR3 spells CASSEGRQITDTQYF. The CDR3 nucleotides read TGTGCCAGCAGTGAGGGGAGGCAGATCACAGATACGCAGTATTTT.

This clonotype came up once. The chain recombines TRBV2 with TRBJ1-4, with a possible D match to TRBD1 (5 bases). The V end was cut by 6 bases, the J end by 4 bases, with 9 bases between. The CDR3 contains 13 residues. CDR1 SNHLY and CDR2 FYNNEI come from the germline V gene. The CDR3, as DNA: TGTGCCAGCAGGGAGGGGCGTAATGAAAAACTGTTTTTT. It encodes CASREGRNEKLFF.